Sequencing of this T cell receptor beta chain was carried out in a study of cytomegalovirus exposure and HLA in healthy donors. Deletions cut 2 bases from V and 14 bases from J, with 24 bases between. The CDR3 length is 16 residues. Per the germline V gene, CDR1 is SGHAT and CDR2 is FQNNGV. A few counts support this clone. What it recognizes is unknown. Researchers ran the PCR with 60 Vbeta and 13 Jbeta primers. Method: immunoSEQ multiplex PCR; TCRdb's copy keeps in-frame clones and lacks some. The sample has under 150,000 clones; around three quarters are singletons. Overall study results and limits: In terms of immune exposure information, only CMV serostatus was available. Later on, a genetic analysis was performed. It linked a missense variant in DCLRE1C with V- and J-gene trimming of TCR beta.

The receptor's source is a male donor in good health and CMV-seronegative. Material for sequencing was PBMCs. The chain joins TRBV11-2 to TRBJ2-2; TRBD1 is a possible D gene (6 bases). CDR3 nucleotide sequence: TGTGCCAGCAGCTTACAAGGCGTCCGGGGACAAGATAACCTGTTTTTT. Its protein product is CASSLQGVRGQDNLFF.